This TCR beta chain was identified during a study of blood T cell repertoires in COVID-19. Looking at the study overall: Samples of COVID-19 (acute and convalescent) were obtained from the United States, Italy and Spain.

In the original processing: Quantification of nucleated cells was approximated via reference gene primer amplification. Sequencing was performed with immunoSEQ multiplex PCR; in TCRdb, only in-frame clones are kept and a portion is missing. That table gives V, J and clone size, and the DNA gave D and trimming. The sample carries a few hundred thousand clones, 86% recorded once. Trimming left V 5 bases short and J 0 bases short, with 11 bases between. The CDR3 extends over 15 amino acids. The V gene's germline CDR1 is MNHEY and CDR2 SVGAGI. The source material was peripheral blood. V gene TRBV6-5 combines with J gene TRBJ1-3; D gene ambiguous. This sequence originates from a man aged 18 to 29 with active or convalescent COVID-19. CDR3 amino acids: CASSPRRTSGNTIYF. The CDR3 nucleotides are TGTGCCAGCAGTCCTAGGAGGACCTCTGGAAACACCATATATTTT.